This TCR beta chain was sequenced in a study of blood T cell repertoires in COVID-19. Overall study context: Whether acute or convalescent, the COVID-19 samples came from the United States, Italy and Spain.

Germline loops: CDR1 KGHSH, CDR2 LQKENI. The CDR3 runs 14 residues. V trimming: 4 bases; J trimming: 4 bases; junction bases outside the gene matches: 7. Recovery among Cohort 3 donors was established by two negative PCRs, clearance, or symptom resolution. Original processing methods: Estimation of nucleated cell counts relied on the amplification of reference gene primers. TCRdb's copy holds only in-frame clones and misses some; the assay was immunoSEQ multiplex PCR. V, J and clone size derive from that table, while D and trimming were established from the DNA sequence. The repertoire consists of some 200,000 clones, with about 80% occurring once and the leading ten covering over 6.5%.

The receptor was isolated from a man aged 35 to 55 who had recovered from COVID-19. The specimen was PBMCs or T cells enriched from blood (not recorded which). V gene TRBV18 combines with J gene TRBJ2-7, with 7 bases lining up with TRBD1. The CDR3 sequence is CASSQSTGPYEQYF. CDR3 nucleotide sequence: TGTGCCAGCTCACAGTCGACAGGGCCGTACGAGCAGTACTTC.